This T cell receptor beta chain is drawn from a study of tumor-infiltrating lymphocytes in primary liver carcinoma. Notes on this clonotype: What it recognizes is unknown.

Study results and caveats: Researchers found tumor-adjacent and tumor-blood pairs overlapped less than tumor region pairs.

Trimming removed 5 bases from V and 3 bases from J, with 13 bases in between. Germline V CDR1 and CDR2: GTSNPN, SVGIG (reference sequence). The CDR3 spans 13 residues. From unsorted bulk tissue weighing roughly 17-31 mg, DNA and RNA were co-extracted. Histology found more than 75% viable tumor cells per sample. From roughly 470 ng total RNA, TCR beta cDNA was generated with a primer in the constant region. Three rounds of nested multiplex PCR with slightly modified ARM-PCR produced TCR beta libraries. The opening two PCR rounds, 10 cycles each, paired TRBV1-TRBV30 forward primers with a C-beta reverse primer. TCRdb analysed the multiplex PCR reads with MiXCR anew, one entry per CDR3 protein. The sample has tens of thousands of distinct CDR3 sequences, around 70% seen once; the top ten hold 15% to 20%.

Sequencing was done on a sample of liver tumor tissue from sampling region 1. Subset denoted: tumor region T1, superior pole. The receptor comes from a man in his forties with primary liver carcinoma and hepatitis B virus infection. The rearrangement uses TRBV30 and TRBJ1-1; D is unclear. The CDR3 region has the DNA TGTGCCTGGGTTGAGAAGGGTGACACTGAAGCTTTCTTT. It specifies CAWVEKGDTEAFF. Full variable domain (outside the CDR3, taken from reference TRBV30 and TRBJ1-1): SQTIHQWPATLVQPVGSPLSLECTVEGTSNPNLYWYRQAAGRGLQLLFYSVGIGQISSEVPQNLSASRPQDRQFILSSKKLLLSDSGFYLCAWVEKGDTEAFFGQGTRLTVV.